Ten or more counts support the clone carrying this T cell receptor (beta chain). The data originate from a study of T cells in Graves' hyperthyroidism and ophthalmopathy. RNA transcripts gave rise to amplified TCR beta CDR3 regions. The HTBI primer set was used in a first-round RT-PCR of the TCR CDR3. TCRdb reprocessed the multiplex PCR reads with MiXCR, giving one entry per CDR3 protein. Seen here are 350,000 to 400,000 distinct CDR3 sequences, approximately 20% observed once, and the top ten hold 3.7%. Trimming took 0 bases from V and 0 from J; bases not matched to a gene: 7. The germline V gene has CDR1 DFQATT and CDR2 SNEGSKA (reference sequence). The CDR3 loop spans 16 amino acids. Newly diagnosed patients aged 18 to 65 had hyperthyroidism of under 2 months' duration.

Sequenced input: blood. The clonotype originates from a woman between 18 and 29 years old with Graves' hyperthyroidism. The J gene is TRBJ1-1, the V gene TRBV20-1; 7 positions match TRBD1. The CDR3 here is CSARDRDSSLNTEAFF. In DNA, the CDR3 is TGCAGTGCTAGAGATCGGGACAGCAGCTTGAACACTGAAGCTTTCTTT.